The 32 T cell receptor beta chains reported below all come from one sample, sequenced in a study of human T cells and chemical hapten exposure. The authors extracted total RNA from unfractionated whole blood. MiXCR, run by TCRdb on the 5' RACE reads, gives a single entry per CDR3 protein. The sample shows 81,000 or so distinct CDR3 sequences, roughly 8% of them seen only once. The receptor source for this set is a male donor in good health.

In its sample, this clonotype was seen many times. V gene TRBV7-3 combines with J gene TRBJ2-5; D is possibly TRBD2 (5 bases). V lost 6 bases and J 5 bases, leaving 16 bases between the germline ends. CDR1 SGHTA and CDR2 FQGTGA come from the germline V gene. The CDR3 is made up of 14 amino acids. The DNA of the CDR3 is TGTGCCAGCAGTTCTGGGAACTGGGAGGAGACCCAGTACTTC. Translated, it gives CASSSGNWEETQYF.

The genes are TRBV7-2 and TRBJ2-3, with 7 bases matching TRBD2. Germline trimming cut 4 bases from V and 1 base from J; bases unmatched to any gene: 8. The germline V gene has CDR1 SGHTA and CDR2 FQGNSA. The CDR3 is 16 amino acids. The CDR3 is CASSSQTSSCTDTQYF. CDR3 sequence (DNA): TGTGCCAGCAGCTCCCAGACTAGCTCTTGCACAGATACGCAGTATTTT.

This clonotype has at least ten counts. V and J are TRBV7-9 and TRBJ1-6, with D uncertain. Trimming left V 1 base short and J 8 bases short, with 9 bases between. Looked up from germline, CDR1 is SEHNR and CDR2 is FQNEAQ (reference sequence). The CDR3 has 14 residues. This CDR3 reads CASSLVPADSPLHF. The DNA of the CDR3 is TGTGCCAGCAGCTTAGTCCCGGCGGATTCACCCCTCCACTTT.

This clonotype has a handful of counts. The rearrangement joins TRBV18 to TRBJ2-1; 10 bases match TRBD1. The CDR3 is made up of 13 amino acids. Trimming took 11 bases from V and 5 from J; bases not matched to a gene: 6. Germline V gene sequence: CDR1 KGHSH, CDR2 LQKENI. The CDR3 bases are TGTGCCGCCGTGGGACAGGGGAACAATGAGCAGTTCTTC. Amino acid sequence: CAAVGQGNNEQFF. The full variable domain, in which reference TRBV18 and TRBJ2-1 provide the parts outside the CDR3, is NAGVMQNPRHLVRRRGQEARLRCSPMKGHSHVYWYRQLPEEGLKFMVYLQKENIIDESGMPKERFSAEFPKEGPSILRIQQVVRGDSAAYFCAAVGQGNNEQFFGPGTRLTVL.

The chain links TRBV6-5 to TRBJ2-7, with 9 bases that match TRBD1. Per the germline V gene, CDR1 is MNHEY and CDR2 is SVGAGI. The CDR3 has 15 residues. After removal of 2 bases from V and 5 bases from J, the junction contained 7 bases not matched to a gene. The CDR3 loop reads CASSYPGTGIHEQYF. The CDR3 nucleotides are TGTGCCAGCAGTTACCCGGGGACAGGGATCCACGAGCAGTACTTC.

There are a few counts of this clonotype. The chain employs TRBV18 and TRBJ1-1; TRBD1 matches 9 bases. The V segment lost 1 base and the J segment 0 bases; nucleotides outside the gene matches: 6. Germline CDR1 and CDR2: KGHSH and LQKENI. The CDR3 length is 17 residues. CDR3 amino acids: CASSPLQGAPMNTEAFF. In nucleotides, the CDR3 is TGTGCCAGCTCACCACTACAGGGGGCCCCCATGAACACTGAAGCTTTCTTT.

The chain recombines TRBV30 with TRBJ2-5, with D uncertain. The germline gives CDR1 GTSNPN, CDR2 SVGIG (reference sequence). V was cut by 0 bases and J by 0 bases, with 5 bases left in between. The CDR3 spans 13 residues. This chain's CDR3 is CAWSVLNQETQYF. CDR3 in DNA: TGTGCCTGGAGTGTACTTAACCAAGAGACCCAGTACTTC.

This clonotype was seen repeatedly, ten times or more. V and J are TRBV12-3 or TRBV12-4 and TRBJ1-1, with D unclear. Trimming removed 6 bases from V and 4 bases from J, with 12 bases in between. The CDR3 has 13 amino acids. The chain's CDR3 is CASSRSWGTEAFF. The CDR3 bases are TGTGCCAGCAGCAGGAGTTGGGGCACTGAAGCTTTCTTT.

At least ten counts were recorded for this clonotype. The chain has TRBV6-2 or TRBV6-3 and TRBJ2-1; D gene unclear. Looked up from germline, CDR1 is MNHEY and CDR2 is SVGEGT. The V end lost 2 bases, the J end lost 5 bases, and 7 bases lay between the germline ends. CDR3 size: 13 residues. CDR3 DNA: TGTGCCAGCAGTTACGGGGTCCACAATGAGCAGTTCTTC. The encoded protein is CASSYGVHNEQFF.

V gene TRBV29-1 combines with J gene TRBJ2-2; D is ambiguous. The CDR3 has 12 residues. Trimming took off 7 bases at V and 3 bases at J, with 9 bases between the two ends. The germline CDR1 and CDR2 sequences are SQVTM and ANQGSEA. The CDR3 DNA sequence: TGCAGCGCCCTCGACCACACCGGGGAGCTGTTTTTT. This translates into CSALDHTGELFF.

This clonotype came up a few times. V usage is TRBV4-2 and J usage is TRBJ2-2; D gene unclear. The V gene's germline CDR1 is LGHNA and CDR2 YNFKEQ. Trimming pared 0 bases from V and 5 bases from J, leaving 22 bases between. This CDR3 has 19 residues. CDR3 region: CASSQETLTGPRKTGELFF. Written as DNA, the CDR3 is TGTGCCAGCAGCCAAGAAACTTTAACCGGGCCCCGGAAGACCGGGGAGCTGTTTTTT.

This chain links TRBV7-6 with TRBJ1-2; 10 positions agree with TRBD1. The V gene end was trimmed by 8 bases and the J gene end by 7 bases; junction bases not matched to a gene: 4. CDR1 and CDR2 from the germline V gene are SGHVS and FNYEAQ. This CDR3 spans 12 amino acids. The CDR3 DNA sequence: TGTGCCAGCGGGACAGGGGTTGCTGGCTACACCTTC. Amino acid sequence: CASGTGVAGYTF.

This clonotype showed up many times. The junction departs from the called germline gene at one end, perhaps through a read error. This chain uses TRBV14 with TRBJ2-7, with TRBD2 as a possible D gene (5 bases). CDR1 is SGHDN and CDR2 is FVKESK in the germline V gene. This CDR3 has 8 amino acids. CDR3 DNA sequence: TGTGCCAGCAGCCTGGGAGACTTC. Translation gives CASSLGDF. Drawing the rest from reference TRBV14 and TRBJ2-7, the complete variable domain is EAGVTQFPSHSVIEKGQTVTLRCDPISGHDNLYWYRRVMGKEIKFLLHFVKESKQDESGMPNNRFLAERTGGTYSTLKVQPAELEDSGVYFCASSLGDFGPGTRLTVT.

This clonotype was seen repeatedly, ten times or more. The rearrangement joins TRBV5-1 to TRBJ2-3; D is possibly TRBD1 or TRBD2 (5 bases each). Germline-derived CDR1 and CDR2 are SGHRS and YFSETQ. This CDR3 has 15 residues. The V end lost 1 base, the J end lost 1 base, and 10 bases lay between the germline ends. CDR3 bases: TGCGCCAGCAGCTTGCTAGTGGGGGGCACAGATACGCAGTATTTT. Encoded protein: CASSLLVGGTDTQYF.

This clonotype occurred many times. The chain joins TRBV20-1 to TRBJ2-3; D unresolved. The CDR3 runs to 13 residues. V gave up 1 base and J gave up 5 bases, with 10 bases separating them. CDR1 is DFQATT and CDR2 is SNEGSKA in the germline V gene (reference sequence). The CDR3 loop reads CSARVRSGDTQYF. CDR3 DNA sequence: TGCAGTGCTAGAGTCCGCTCCGGAGATACGCAGTATTTT.

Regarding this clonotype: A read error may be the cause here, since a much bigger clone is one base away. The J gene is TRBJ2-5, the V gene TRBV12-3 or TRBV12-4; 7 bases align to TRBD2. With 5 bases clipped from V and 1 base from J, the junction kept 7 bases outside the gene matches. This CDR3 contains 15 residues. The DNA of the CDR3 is TGTGCCAGCAGTCCGTCTAGCGGAGGCCAAGAGACCCAGTACTTC. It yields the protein CASSPSSGGQETQYF.

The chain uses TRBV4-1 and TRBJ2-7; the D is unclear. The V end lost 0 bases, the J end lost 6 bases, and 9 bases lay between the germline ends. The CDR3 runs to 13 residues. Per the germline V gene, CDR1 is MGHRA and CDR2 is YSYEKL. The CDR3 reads CASSQDAGGEQYF. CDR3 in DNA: TGCGCCAGCAGCCAAGACGCAGGTGGCGAGCAGTACTTC.

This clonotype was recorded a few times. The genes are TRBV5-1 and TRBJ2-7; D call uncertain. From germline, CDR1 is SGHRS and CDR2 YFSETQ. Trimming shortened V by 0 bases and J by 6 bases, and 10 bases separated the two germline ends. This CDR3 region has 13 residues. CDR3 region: CASSLGYPVEQYF. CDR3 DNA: TGCGCCAGCAGCTTGGGCTATCCGGTCGAGCAGTACTTC.

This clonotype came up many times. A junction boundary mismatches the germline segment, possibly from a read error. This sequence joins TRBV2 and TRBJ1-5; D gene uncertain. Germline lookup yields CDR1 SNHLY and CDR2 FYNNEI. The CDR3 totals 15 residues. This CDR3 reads CASSATDQRNQPQHF. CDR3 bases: TGTGCCAGCAGTGCGACGGATCAGCGCAACCAGCCCCAGCATTTT.

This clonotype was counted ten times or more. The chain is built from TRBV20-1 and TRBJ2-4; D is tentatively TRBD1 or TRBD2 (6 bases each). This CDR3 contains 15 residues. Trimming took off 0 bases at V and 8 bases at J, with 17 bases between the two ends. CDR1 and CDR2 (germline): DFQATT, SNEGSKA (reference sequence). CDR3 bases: TGCAGTGCTAGAGATAAAGACAAAGGGGGGCACATTCAGTACTTC. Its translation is CSARDKDKGGHIQYF.

The CDR3 is CASGTQTGELFF. The CDR3 DNA sequence: TGTGCCAGCGGCACCCAAACCGGGGAGCTGTTTTTT. The chain couples TRBV6-5 to TRBJ2-2, with D hard to call. V lost 8 bases and J 5 bases, leaving 9 bases between the germline ends. The CDR3 has 12 residues. Per the germline V gene, CDR1 is MNHEY and CDR2 is SVGAGI.

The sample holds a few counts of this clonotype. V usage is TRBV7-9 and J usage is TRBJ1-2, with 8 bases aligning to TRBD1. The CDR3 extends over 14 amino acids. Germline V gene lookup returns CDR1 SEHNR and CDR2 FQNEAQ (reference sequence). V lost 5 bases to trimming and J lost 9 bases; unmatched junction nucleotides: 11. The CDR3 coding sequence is TGTGCCAGCAGCCCCGGGACAGGCTTAGTGAGCTACACCTTC. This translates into CASSPGTGLVSYTF.

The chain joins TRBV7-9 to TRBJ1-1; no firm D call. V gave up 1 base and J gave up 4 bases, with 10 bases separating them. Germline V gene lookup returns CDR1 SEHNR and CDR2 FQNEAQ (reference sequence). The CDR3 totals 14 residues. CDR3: CASSLVRVATEAFF. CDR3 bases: TGTGCCAGCAGCTTAGTGAGGGTGGCCACTGAAGCTTTCTTT.

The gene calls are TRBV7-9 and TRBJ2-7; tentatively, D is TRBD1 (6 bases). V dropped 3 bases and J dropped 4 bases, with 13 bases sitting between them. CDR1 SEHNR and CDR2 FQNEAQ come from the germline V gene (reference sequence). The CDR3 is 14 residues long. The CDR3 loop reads CASSFPWGPYEQYF. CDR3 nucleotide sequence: TGTGCCAGCAGCTTCCCGTGGGGGCCGTACGAGCAGTACTTC. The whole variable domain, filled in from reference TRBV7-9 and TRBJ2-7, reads DTGVSQNPRHKITKRGQNVTFRCDPISEHNRLYWYRQTLGQGPEFLTYFQNEAQLEKSRLLSDRFSAERPKGSFSTLEIQRTEQGDSAMYLCASSFPWGPYEQYFGPGTRLTVT.

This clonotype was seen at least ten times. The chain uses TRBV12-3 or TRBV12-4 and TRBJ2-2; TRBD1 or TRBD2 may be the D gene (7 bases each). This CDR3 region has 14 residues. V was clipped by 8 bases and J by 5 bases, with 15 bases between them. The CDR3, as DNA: TGTGCCAGCCAGGGGCAGGGGGGGACCGGGGAGCTGTTTTTT. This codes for CASQGQGGTGELFF.

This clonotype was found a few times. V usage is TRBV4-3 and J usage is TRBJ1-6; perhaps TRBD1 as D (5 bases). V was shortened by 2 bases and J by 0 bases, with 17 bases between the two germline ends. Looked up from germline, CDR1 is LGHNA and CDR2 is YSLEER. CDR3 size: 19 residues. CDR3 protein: CASSQRLDSQSSYNSPLHF. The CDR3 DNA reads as TGCGCCAGCAGCCAAAGATTAGACAGCCAGAGCTCCTATAATTCACCCCTCCACTTT.

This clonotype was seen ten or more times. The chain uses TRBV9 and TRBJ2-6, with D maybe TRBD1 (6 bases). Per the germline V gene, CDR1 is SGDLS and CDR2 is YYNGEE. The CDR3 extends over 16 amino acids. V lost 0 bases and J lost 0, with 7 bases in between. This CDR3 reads CASSVGGLSGANVLTF. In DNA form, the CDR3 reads TGTGCCAGCAGCGTAGGGGGGCTCTCTGGGGCCAACGTCCTGACTTTC.

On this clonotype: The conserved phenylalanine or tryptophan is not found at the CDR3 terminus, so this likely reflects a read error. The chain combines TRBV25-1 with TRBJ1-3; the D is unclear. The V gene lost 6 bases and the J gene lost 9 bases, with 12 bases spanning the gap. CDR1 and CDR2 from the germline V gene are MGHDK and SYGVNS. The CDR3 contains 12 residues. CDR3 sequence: CASSPKGITIYL. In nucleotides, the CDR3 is TGTGCCAGCAGCCCCAAGGGTATCACCATATATTTG.

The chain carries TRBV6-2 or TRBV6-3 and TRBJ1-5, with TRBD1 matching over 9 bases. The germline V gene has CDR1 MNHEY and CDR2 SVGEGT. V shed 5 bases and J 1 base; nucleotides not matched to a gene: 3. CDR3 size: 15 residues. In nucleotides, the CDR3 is TGTGCCAGCAGTCCCGGGACAGGGAGCAATCAGCCCCAGCATTTT. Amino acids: CASSPGTGSNQPQHF.

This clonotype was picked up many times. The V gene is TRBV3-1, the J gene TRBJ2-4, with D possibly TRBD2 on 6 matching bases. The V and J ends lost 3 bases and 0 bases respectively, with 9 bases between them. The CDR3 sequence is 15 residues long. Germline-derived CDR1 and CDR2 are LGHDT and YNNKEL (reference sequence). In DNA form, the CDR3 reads TGTGCCAGCAGCCAGGGACTGGCAGCCAAAAACATTCAGTACTTC. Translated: CASSQGLAAKNIQYF.

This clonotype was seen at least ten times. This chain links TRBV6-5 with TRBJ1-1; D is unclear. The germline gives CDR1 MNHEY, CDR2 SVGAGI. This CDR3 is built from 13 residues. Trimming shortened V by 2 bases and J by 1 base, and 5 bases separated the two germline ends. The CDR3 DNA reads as TGTGCCAGCAGTTACGGTAGGAACACTGAAGCTTTCTTT. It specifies CASSYGRNTEAFF.

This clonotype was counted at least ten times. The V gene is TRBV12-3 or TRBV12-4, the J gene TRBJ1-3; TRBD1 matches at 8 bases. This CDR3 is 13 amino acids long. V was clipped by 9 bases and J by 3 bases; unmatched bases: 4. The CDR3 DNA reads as TGTGCCAGTTCAGGGGGCTTTGGAAACACCATATATTTT. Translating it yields CASSGGFGNTIYF.